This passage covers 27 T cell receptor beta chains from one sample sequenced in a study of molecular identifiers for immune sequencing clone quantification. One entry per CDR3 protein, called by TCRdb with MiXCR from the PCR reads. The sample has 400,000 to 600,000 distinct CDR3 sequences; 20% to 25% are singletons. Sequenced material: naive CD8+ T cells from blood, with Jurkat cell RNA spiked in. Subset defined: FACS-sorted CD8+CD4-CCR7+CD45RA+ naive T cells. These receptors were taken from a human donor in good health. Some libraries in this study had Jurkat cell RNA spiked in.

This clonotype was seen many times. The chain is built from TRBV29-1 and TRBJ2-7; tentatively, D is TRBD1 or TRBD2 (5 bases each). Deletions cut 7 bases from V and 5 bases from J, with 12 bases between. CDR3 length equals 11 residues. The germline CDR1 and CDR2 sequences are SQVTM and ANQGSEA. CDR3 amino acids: CSAEGYHEQYF. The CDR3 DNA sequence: TGCAGCGCCGAGGGGTACCACGAGCAGTACTTC.

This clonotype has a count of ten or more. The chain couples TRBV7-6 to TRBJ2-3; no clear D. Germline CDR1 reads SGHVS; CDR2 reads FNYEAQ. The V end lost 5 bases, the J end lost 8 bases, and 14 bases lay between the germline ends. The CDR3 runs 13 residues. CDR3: CASSASASPTQYF. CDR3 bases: TGTGCCAGCAGCGCAAGTGCCTCCCCTACGCAGTATTTT.

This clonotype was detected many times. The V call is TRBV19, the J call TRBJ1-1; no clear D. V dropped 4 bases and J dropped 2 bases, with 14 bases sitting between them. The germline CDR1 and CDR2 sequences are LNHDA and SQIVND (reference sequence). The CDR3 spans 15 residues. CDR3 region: CASSTNGRENTEAFF. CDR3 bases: TGTGCCAGTAGTACAAACGGACGGGAAAACACTGAAGCTTTCTTT.

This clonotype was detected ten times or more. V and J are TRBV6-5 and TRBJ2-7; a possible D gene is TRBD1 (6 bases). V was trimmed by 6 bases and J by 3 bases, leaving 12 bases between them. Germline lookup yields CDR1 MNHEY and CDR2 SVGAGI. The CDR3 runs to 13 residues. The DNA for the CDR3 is TGTGCCAGCAGAACGGACAGAGACTACGAGCAGTACTTC. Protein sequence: CASRTDRDYEQYF.

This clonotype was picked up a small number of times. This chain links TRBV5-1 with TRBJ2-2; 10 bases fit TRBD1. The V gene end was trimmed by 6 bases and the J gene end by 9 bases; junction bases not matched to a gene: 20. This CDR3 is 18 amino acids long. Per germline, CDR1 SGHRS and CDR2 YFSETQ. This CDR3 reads CASTTYYPGQGTGRELFF. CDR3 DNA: TGCGCCAGCACCACTTATTACCCGGGACAGGGGACTGGCAGGGAGCTGTTTTTT.

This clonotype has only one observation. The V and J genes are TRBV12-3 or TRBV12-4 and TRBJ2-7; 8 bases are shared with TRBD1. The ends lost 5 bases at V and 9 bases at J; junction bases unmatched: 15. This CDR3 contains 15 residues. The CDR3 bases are TGTGCCAGCAGTCTTGGCCTCTCACAGGGGGTTTGGCAGTACTTC. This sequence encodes CASSLGLSQGVWQYF.

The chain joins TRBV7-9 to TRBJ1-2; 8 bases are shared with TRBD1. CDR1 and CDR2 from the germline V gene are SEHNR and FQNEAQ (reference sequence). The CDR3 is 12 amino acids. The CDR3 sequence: CVGRGQNYGYTF. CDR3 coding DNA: TGTGTTGGCAGGGGGCAAAACTATGGCTACACCTTC.

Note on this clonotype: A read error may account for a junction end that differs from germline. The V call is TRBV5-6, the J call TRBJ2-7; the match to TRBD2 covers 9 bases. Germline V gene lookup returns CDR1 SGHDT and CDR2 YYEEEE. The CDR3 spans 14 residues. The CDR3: CTSSRGAGGYEQYF. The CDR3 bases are TGTACCAGCAGCCGGGGAGCGGGAGGCTACGAGCAGTACTTC.

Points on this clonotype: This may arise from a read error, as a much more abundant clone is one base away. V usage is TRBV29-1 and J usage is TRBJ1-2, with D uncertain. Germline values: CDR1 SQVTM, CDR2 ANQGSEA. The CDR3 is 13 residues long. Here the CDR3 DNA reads TGCGGCGTTCCGCTGGGAGGGAGTCTGGGCTACACCTTC. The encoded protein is CGVPLGGSLGYTF.

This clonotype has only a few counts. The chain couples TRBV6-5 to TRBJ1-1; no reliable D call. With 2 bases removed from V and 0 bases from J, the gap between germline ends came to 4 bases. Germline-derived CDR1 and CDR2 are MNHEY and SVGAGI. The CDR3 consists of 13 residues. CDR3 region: CASSYLMNTEAFF. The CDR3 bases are TGTGCCAGCAGTTACCTTATGAACACTGAAGCTTTCTTT.

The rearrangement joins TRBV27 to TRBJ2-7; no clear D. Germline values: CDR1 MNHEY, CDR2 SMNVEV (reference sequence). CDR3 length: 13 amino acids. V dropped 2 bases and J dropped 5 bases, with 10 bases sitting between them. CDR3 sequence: CASSLPRRHEQYF. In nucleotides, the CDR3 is TGTGCCAGCAGTTTACCCAGACGCCACGAGCAGTACTTC.

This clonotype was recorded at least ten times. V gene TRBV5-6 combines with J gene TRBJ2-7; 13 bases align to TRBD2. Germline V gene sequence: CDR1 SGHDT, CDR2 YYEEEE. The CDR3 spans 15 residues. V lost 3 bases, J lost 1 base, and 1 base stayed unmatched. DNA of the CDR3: TGTGCCAGCAGCTGGGGACTAGCGGGATCCTACGAGCAGTACTTC. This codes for CASSWGLAGSYEQYF.

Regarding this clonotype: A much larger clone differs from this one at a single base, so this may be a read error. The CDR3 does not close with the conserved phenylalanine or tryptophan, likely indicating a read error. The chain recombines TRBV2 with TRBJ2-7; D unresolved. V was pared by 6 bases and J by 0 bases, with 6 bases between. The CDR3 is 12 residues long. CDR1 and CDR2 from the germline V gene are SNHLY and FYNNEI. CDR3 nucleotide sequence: TGTGCCAGCAGGTCCCTCTCCTACGAGCAGTACCTC. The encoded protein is CASRSLSYEQYL.

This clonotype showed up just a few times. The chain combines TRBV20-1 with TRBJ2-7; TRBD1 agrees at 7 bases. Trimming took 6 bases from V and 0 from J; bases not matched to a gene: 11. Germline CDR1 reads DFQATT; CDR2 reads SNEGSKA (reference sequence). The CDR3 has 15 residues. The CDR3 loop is CSATSGTESSYEQYF. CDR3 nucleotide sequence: TGCAGTGCGACATCCGGGACAGAGAGCTCCTACGAGCAGTACTTC.

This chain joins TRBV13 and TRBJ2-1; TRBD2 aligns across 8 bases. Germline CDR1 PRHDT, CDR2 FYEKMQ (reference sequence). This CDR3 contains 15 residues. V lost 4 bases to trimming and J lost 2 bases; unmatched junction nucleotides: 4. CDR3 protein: CASSSGLAPYNEQFF. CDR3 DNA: TGTGCCAGCAGCTCTGGACTAGCCCCCTACAATGAGCAGTTCTTC.

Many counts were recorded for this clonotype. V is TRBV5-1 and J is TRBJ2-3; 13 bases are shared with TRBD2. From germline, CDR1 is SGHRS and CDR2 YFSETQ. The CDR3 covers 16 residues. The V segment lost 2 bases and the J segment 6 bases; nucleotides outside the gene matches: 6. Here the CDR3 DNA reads TGCGCCAGCAGCTTAGGACTAGCGGGGGCCGGGGATACGCAGTATTTT. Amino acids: CASSLGLAGAGDTQYF. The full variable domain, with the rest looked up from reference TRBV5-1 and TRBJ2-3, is KAGVTQTPRYLIKTRGQQVTLSCSPISGHRSVSWYQQTPGQGLQFLFEYFSETQRNKGNFPGRFSGRQFSNSRSEMNVSTLELGDSALYLCASSLGLAGAGDTQYFGPGTRLTVL.

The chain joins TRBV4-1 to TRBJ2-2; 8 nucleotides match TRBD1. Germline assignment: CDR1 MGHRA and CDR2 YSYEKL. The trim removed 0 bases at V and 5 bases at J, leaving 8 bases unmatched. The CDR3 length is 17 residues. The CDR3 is CASSQDSRGRRTGELFF. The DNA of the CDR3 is TGCGCCAGCAGCCAAGATAGCAGGGGGCGGAGGACCGGGGAGCTGTTTTTT.

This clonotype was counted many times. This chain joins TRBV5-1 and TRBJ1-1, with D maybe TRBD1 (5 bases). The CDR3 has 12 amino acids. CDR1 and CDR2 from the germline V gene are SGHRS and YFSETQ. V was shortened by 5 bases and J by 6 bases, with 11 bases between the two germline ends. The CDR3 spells CASSLGDAEAFF. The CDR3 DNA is TGCGCCAGCAGTTTAGGGGACGCTGAAGCTTTCTTT.

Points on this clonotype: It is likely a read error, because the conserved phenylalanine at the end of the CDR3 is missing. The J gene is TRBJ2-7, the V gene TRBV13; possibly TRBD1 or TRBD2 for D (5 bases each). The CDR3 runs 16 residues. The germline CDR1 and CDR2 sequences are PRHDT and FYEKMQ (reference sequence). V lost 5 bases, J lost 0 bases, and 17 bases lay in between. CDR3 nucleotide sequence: TGTGCCAGCAGCACGGGACCGACGACCTCCTCCTACGAGCAGTACCTC. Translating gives CASSTGPTTSSYEQYL.

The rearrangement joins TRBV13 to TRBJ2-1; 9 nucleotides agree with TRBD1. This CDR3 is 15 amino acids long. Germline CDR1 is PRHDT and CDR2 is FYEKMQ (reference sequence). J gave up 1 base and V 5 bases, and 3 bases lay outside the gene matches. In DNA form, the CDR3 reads TGTGCCAGCAGCCACGGACAGGGGTCCTACAATGAGCAGTTCTTC. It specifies CASSHGQGSYNEQFF.

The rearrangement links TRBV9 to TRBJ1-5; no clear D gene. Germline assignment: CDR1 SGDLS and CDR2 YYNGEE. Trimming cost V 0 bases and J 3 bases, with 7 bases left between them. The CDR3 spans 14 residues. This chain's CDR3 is CASSVDDYNQPQHF. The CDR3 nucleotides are TGTGCCAGCAGCGTAGACGACTACAATCAGCCCCAGCATTTT.

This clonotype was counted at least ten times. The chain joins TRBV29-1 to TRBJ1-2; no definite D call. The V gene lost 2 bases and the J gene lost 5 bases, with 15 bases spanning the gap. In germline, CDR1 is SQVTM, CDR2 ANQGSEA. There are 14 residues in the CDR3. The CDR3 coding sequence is TGCAGCGTTGAATGGCGCGGGAGGTTATATGGCTACACCTTC. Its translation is CSVEWRGRLYGYTF. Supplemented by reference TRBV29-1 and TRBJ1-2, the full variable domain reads SAVISQKPSRDICQRGTSLTIQCQVDSQVTMMFWYRQQPGQSLTLIATANQGSEATYESGFVIDKFPISRPNLTFSTLTVSNMSPEDSSIYLCSVEWRGRLYGYTFGSGTRLTVV.

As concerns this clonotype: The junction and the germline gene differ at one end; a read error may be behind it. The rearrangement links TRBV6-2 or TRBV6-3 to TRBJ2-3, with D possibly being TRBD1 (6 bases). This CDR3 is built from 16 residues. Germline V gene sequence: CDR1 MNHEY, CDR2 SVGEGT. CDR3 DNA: TGTGCCGGCAGCAACCTCGCCAGGGGCAGGACAGATACGCAGTATTTT. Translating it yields CAGSNLARGRTDTQYF.

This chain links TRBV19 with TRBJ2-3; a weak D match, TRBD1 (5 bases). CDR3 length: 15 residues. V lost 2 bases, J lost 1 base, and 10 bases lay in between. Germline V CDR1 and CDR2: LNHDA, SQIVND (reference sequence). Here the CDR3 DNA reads TGTGCCAGTAGTATACAGGGCCCGGGCACAGATACGCAGTATTTT. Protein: CASSIQGPGTDTQYF.

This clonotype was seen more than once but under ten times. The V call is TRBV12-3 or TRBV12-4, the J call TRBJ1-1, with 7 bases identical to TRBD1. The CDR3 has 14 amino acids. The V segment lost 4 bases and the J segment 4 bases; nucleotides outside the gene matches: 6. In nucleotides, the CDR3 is TGTGCCAGCAGTTACAGGGGTGGGGGCACTGAAGCTTTCTTT. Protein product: CASSYRGGGTEAFF.

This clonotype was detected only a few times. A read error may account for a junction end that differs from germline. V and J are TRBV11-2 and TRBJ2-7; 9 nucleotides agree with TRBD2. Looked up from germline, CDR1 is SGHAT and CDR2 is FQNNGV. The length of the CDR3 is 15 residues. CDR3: CASSFETSGLYERYF. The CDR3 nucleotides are TGTGCCAGCAGCTTCGAGACTAGCGGACTCTACGAGCGGTACTTC.

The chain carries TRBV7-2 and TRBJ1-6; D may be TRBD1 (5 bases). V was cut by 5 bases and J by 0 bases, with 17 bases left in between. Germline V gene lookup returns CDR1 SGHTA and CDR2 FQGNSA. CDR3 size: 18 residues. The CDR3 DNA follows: TGTGCCAGCAGCCTAGTCTGGGACGGGAGCTCCTATAATTCACCCCTCCACTTT. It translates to CASSLVWDGSSYNSPLHF.